This T cell receptor (beta chain) derives from a study of cytomegalovirus exposure and HLA in healthy donors. The germline gives CDR1 LNHDA, CDR2 SQIVND (reference sequence). The CDR3 covers 13 residues. Trimming removed 6 bases from V and 3 bases from J, with 11 bases in between. The primer mix had 60 Vbeta and 13 Jbeta primers. Only in-frame clones appear in the TCRdb table, and some are missing; sequencing was by immunoSEQ multiplex PCR. The data contain roughly 160,000 clones, about 65% of them singletons. Source material: PBMCs. The rearrangement links TRBV19 to TRBJ1-2; D is unclear. The receptor's source is a woman younger than 45 in good health and CMV-seronegative. The CDR3 bases are TGTGCCAGTAGCCCGGGGTTTGACTATGGCTACACCTTC. It translates to CASSPGFDYGYTF.